Below, one TCR beta chain is given with its context. Antigen unknown. Only in-frame clones appear in the TCRdb table, and some are missing; sequencing was by immunoSEQ multiplex PCR. The data contain about 120,000 clones, around 91% of them singletons. This specimen belongs to a study of T cell responses to AZD1222 COVID-19 vaccine. Overall study results and limits: Donors, mostly white British, included more females; clonal diversity was possibly underestimated. Spike was spanned by vaccine-associated CD4 TCRs, with dominance at 160-218 and 743-854. Spike-specific TCR breadth and depth grew following two AZD1222 doses.

V shed 3 bases and J 7 bases; nucleotides not matched to a gene: 6. Germline V gives CDR1 KGHSH, CDR2 LQKENI. The CDR3 has 14 residues. Researchers grouped second doses given at about 4 or about 12 weeks into one pool. Sequencing used peripheral blood, obtained 28 days after the second AZD1222 dose. V gene TRBV18 combines with J gene TRBJ2-7; 10 nucleotides agree with TRBD2. The clonotype originates from an adult who received the AZD1222 COVID-19 vaccine. The CDR3 is CASSPGLAGDEQYF. The CDR3 nucleotides are TGTGCCAGCTCACCGGGCCTAGCGGGAGATGAGCAGTACTTC. The variable domain in full, with the rest retrieved from reference TRBV18 and TRBJ2-7, is NAGVMQNPRHLVRRRGQEARLRCSPMKGHSHVYWYRQLPEEGLKFMVYLQKENIIDESGMPKERFSAEFPKEGPSILRIQQVVRGDSAAYFCASSPGLAGDEQYFGPGTRLTVT.